This entry concerns a single T cell receptor (beta chain). Its antigen is not identified. Its ends do not fully match the called genes, so a read error is possible. The investigators reverse transcribed all of the isolated RNA, so they sequenced expressed TCRB transcripts. TCRdb keeps only in-frame clones here, not all; method: immunoSEQ multiplex PCR. The sample includes roughly 350,000 clones, around 10% of them seen just once. This specimen comes from a study of beta chain features in type 1 diabetes. Looked up from germline, CDR1 is MNHNS and CDR2 is SASEGT. The CDR3 is made up of 13 amino acids. Findings and limits, study-wide: The study notes PCR might favor shorter templates equally in patients and controls. Type 1 diabetes patients had TCRB CDR3s that were shorter (moderately but significantly so) in all four CD4+ subsets.

Input material: naive CD4+ T cells from blood. This TCR was recovered from a woman aged 25 to 45 in good health. V and J are TRBV6-1 and TRBJ1-5; TRBD1 might be the D (6 bases). CDR3 loop: CASREAGAQPQHF. CDR3 DNA sequence: TGTGCCAGCAGGGAAGCGGGGGCTCAGCCCCAGCATTTT.